The rows below give T cell receptor beta chains drawn from one sample of a study of PD-1 blockade in classical Hodgkin lymphoma. TCRdb keeps only in-frame clones here, not all; method: immunoSEQ multiplex PCR. The sample holds fewer than 20,000 clones, roughly 90% seen once. The sequenced sample consisted of CD4+ T cells from blood. The receptors here all came from a human donor with classical Hodgkin lymphoma. CDR3s include the opening cysteine and the closing phenylalanine or tryptophan. Fields, in order: V gene, D gene, clone size, J gene, CDR3 length, CDR3 protein, CDR3 DNA. D genes are given only for firm matches. Some rows have no size entry. The others give once, few or many, or a class for an expanded clone.

>TRBV5-6|TRBD1|.|TRBJ1-1|14
CASSLQGMNTEAFF
TGTGCCAGCAGCTTACAGGGGATGAACACTGAAGCTTTCTTT
>TRBV19|TRBD1|.|TRBJ1-2|12
CASSRDRGRGTF
TGTGCCAGTAGCCGGGACAGGGGGCGCGGCACCTTC
>TRBV6-5|TRBD1|once|TRBJ2-2|15
CASSPRDRVTGELFF
TGTGCCAGCAGTCCCCGGGACAGGGTCACCGGGGAGCTGTTTTTT
>TRBV19|TRBD1|.|TRBJ2-3|15
CASSIRTGGDDTQYF
TGTGCCAGTAGTATAAGGACAGGGGGAGACGATACGCAGTATTTT
>TRBV7-6|.|.|TRBJ1-2|16
CASSLRGRGVNYGYTF
TGTGCCAGCAGCTTAAGGGGCCGGGGGGTCAACTATGGCTACACCTTC
>TRBV29-1|TRBD2|.|TRBJ2-3|15
CSVAVTSDPRDTQYF
TGCAGCGTTGCAGTAACTAGCGACCCCCGGGATACGCAGTATTTT
>TRBV11-1|.|once|TRBJ2-1|12
CASSLAPPRRFF
TGTGCCAGCAGCTTAGCGCCGCCCCGGCGGTTCTTC
>TRBV7-8|.|.|TRBJ2-7|17
CASSLDVGLYFSYEQYF
TGTGCCAGCAGCTTGGATGTTGGGTTATATTTCTCCTACGAGCAGTACTTC
>TRBV10-3|TRBD2|.|TRBJ2-3|15
CAISRLAGGTDTQYF
TGTGCCATCAGCCGACTAGCGGGGGGGACAGATACGCAGTATTTT
>TRBV5-1|TRBD2|.|TRBJ2-7|16
CASSLDEREDLYEQYF
TGCGCCAGCAGCTTGGATGAGCGGGAGGATCTCTACGAGCAGTACTTC
>TRBV19|.|.|TRBJ2-7|13
CASSIRVSYEQYF
TGTGCCAGTAGTATAAGGGTCTCCTACGAGCAGTACTTC
>TRBV10-3|.|.|TRBJ1-2|13
CAISGQGDYGYTF
TGTGCCATCAGTGGTCAAGGAGACTATGGCTACACCTTC
>TRBV5-5|TRBD2|once|TRBJ2-1|15
CASARTGTSGGEQFF
TGTGCCAGCGCGCGTACCGGGACTAGCGGGGGTGAGCAGTTCTTC
>TRBV18|.|.|TRBJ2-1|15
CASSPRAGGGGEQFF
TGTGCCAGCTCACCGAGGGCAGGGGGAGGCGGTGAGCAGTTCTTC
>TRBV30|.|few|TRBJ1-5|13
CAWSTQLNQPQHF
TGTGCCTGGAGTACACAGCTCAATCAGCCCCAGCATTTT
>TRBV11-3|.|once|TRBJ2-1|12
CASSLQGDEQFF
TGTGCCAGCAGCTTGCAGGGCGATGAGCAGTTCTTC
>TRBV6-1|.|.|TRBJ2-7|14
CASSEEGGDYEQYF
TGTGCCAGCAGTGAAGAAGGGGGGGACTACGAGCAGTACTTC
>TRBV9|.|.|TRBJ2-7|16
CASSVGKGSFSYEQYF
TGTGCCAGCAGCGTAGGGAAAGGCAGTTTCTCCTACGAGCAGTACTTC
>TRBV20-1|.|.|TRBJ2-5|11
CSAGPRETQYF
TGCAGTGCAGGGCCCCGGGAGACCCAGTACTTC
>TRBV20-1|.|.|TRBJ1-1|11
CSAKENTEAFF
TGCAGTGCTAAGGAGAACACTGAAGCTTTCTTT
>TRBV7-2|.|.|TRBJ1-1|15
CASSPQRVRSTEAFF
TGTGCCAGCAGCCCGCAGCGAGTGCGGTCCACTGAAGCTTTCTTT
>TRBV6-1|.|.|TRBJ1-5|16
CASSEALLGLNQPQHF
TGTGCCAGCAGTGAAGCGCTTCTGGGACTCAATCAGCCCCAGCATTTT
>TRBV5-1|TRBD1|.|TRBJ2-1|16
CASSRTGPSSYNEQFF
TGCGCCAGCAGCAGGACAGGTCCGAGCTCCTACAATGAGCAGTTCTTC
>TRBV7-8|TRBD1|.|TRBJ2-7|19
CASSLARALTGGSTYEQYF
TGTGCCAGCAGCTTAGCGAGGGCTCTGACAGGGGGTTCGACCTACGAGCAGTACTTC
>TRBV5-1|TRBD2|.|TRBJ2-1|15
CASSNRDYSYNEQFF
TGCGCCAGCAGCAACCGGGACTACTCCTACAATGAGCAGTTCTTC